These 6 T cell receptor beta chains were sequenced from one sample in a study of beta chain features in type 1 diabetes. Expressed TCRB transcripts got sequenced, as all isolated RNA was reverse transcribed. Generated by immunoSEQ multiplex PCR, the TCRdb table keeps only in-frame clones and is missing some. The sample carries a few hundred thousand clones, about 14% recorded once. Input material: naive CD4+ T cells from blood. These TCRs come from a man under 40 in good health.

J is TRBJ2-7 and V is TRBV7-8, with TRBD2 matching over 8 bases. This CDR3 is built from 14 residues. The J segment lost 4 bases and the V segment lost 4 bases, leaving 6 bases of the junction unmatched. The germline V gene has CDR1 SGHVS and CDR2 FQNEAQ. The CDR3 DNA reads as TGTGCCAGCAGCTCCACGCTAGCGGGTTACGAGCAGTACTTC. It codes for CASSSTLAGYEQYF. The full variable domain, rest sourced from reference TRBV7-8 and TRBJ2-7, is GAGVSQSPRYKVAKRGQDVALRCDPISGHVSLFWYQQALGQGPEFLTYFQNEAQLDKSGLPSDRFFAERPEGSVSTLKIQRTQQEDSAVYLCASSSTLAGYEQYFGPGTRLTVT.

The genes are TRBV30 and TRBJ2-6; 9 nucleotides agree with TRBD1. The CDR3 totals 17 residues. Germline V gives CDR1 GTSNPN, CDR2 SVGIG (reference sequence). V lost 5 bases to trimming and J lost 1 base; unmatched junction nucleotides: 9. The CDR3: CAWARGTGKSGANVLTF. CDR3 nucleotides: TGTGCCTGGGCCAGAGGGACAGGGAAATCTGGGGCCAACGTCCTGACTTTC.

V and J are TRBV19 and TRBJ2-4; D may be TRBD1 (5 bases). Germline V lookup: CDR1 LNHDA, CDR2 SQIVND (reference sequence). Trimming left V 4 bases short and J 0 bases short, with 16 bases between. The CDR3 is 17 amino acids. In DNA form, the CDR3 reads TGTGCCAGTAGTACCCAAGACAGACCGCTAGCCAAAAACATTCAGTACTTC. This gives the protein CASSTQDRPLAKNIQYF.

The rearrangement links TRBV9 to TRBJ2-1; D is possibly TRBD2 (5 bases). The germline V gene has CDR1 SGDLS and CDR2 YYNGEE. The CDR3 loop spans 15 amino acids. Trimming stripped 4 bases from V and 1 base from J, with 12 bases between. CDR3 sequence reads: CASSTGVGSYNEQFF. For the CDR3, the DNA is TGTGCCAGCAGCACCGGGGTAGGGTCCTACAATGAGCAGTTCTTC.

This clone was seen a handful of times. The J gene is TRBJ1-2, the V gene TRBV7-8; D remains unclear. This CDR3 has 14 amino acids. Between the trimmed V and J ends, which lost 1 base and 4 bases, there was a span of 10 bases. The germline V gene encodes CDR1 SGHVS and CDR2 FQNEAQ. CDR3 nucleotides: TGTGCCAGCAGCTTAGGGCCGGTTACCTATGGCTACACCTTC. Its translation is CASSLGPVTYGYTF.

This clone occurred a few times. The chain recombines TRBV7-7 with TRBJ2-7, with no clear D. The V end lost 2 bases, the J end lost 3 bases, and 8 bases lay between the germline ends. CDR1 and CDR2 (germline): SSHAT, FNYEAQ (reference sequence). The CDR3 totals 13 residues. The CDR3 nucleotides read TGTGCCAGCAGCTTAAACACAGACTACGAGCAGTACTTC. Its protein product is CASSLNTDYEQYF.